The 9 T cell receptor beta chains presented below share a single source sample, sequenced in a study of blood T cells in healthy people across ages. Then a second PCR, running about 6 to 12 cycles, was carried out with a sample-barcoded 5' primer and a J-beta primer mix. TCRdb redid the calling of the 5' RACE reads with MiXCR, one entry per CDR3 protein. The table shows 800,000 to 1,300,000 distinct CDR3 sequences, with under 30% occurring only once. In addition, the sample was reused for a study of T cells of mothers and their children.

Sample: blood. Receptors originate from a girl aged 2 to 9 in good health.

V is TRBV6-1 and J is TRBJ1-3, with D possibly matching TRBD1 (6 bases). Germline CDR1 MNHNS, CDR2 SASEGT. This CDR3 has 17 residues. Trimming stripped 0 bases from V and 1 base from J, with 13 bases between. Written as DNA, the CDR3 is TGTGCCAGCAGTGAAGCATTCAGGGGATGGTCTGGAAACACCATATATTTT. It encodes CASSEAFRGWSGNTIYF.

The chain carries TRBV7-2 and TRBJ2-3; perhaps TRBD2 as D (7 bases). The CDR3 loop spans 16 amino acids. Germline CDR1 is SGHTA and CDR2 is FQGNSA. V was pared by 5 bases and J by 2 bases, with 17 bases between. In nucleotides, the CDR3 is TGTGCCAGCAGCCCGCTTTGGGGGGGCTTCACAGATACGCAGTATTTT. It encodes CASSPLWGGFTDTQYF. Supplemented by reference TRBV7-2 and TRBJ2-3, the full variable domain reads GAGVSQSPSNKVTEKGKDVELRCDPISGHTALYWYRQSLGQGLEFLIYFQGNSAPDKSGLPSDRFSAERTGGSVSTLTIQRTQQEDSAVYLCASSPLWGGFTDTQYFGPGTRLTVL.

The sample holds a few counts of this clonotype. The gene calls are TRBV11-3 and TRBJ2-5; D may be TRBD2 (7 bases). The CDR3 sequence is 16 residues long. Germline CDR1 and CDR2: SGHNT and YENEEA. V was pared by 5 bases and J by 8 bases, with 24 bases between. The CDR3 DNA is TGTGCCAGCAGCCTCGGCCTGGCGGGGGCCCAAGGTACCCAGTACTTC. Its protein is CASSLGLAGAQGTQYF. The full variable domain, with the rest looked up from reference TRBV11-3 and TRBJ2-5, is EAGVVQSPRYKIIEKKQPVAFWCNPISGHNTLYWYLQNLGQGPELLIRYENEEAVDDSQLPKDRFSAERLKGVDSTLKIQPAELGDSAVYLCASSLGLAGAQGTQYFGPGTRLLVL.

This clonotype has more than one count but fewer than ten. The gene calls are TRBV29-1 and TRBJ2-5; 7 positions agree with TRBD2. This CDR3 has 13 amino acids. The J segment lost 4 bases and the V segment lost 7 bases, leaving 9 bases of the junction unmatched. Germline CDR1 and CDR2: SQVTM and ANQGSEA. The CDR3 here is CSGLRGGGETQYF. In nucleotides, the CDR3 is TGCAGCGGATTGCGGGGCGGGGGAGAGACCCAGTACTTC.

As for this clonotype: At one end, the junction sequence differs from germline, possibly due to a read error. The CDR3 protein is CTISEQGRTYEQYF. The CDR3 nucleotides read TGTACCATCAGTGAGCAGGGCAGAACCTACGAGCAGTACTTC. The V gene is TRBV10-3, the J gene TRBJ2-5; D is perhaps TRBD1 (5 bases). The end of the DNA is better explained by TRBJ2-7, so the J call may be wrong. The CDR3 is 14 residues long. The germline CDR1 and CDR2 sequences are ENHRY and SYGVKD.

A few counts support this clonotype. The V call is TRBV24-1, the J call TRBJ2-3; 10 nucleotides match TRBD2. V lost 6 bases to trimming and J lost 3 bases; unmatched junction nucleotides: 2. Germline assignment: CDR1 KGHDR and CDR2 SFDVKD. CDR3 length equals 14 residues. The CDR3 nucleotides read TGTGCCACCAGTAAAGCGGGAGGGACAGATACGCAGTATTTT. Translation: CATSKAGGTDTQYF.

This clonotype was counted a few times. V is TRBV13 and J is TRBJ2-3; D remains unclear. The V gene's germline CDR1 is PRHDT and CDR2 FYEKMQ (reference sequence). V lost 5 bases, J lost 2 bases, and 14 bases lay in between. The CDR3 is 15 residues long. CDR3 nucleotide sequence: TGTGCCAGCAGCAACGCCCTTTCAAACACAGATACGCAGTATTTT. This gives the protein CASSNALSNTDTQYF.

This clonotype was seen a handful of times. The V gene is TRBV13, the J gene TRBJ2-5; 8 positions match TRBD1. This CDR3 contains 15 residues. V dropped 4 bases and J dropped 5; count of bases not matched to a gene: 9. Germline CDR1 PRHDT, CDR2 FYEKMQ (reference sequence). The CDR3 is CASSSGQGGFETQYF. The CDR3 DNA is TGTGCCAGCAGCTCTGGACAGGGTGGTTTTGAGACCCAGTACTTC.

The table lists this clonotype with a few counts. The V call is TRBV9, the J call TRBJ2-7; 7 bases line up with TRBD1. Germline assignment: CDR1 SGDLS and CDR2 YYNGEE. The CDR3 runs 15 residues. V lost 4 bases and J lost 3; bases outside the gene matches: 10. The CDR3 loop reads CASSPWVGGLYEQYF. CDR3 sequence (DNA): TGTGCCAGCAGCCCCTGGGTAGGGGGCCTCTACGAGCAGTACTTC.